This record looks at one TCR beta chain sequence and its context. This entry belongs to a study of blood T cells in healthy people across ages. Trimming took 6 bases from V and 4 from J, leaving 10 bases between them. Per germline, CDR1 MNHEY and CDR2 SMNVEV (reference sequence). This CDR3 has 13 amino acids. PCR was performed a second time for about 6 to 12 cycles using a sample-barcoded 5' primer and a J-beta primer mix. Via MiXCR, TCRdb re-called the 5' RACE reads, giving one row per CDR3 protein. The profile shows 1.5 million to 2 million distinct CDR3 sequences, about 50% of them singletons. The sample taken for sequencing was blood. V gene TRBV27 combines with J gene TRBJ1-5; unclear D gene. The receptor comes from a woman between 40 and 50 years old in good health. The CDR3 bases are TGTGCCAGCAGGGGTAAATGGAATCAGCCCCAGCATTTT. This gives the protein CASRGKWNQPQHF.